The 2 T cell receptor beta chains given below trace back to one sample, sequenced in a study of a mutant IDH1 vaccine in newly diagnosed glioma. Their antigens remain unidentified. Profiling relied on immunoSEQ multiplex PCR, and the TCRdb table lists in-frame clones only, not all of them. This table has over 55,000 clones, 82% appearing once. Time point in this sample: week 5, during vaccination. A 20-mer mutant IDH1 peptide at 300 ug was injected subcutaneously with topical imiquimod. The sample in question was PBMCs, obtained from a glioma patient whose treatment included an IDH1 peptide vaccine. These receptors were taken from a woman aged 18-30 years with glioma. Some clones in this sample may be carry-over from other donors' samples.

The CDR3 region has the DNA TGTGCCAGCAGCTACCCCGGAGGGGGAGGCGCAGATACGCAGTATTTT. Translation gives CASSYPGGGGADTQYF. This chain links TRBV7-9 with TRBJ2-3, with D perhaps being TRBD1 or TRBD2 (6 bases each). Germline V gene sequence: CDR1 SEHNR, CDR2 FQNEAQ (reference sequence). This CDR3 is built from 16 residues. The V end was cut by 4 bases, the J end by 4 bases, with 18 bases between. The full variable domain, rest sourced from reference TRBV7-9 and TRBJ2-3, is DTGVSQNPRHKITKRGQNVTFRCDPISEHNRLYWYRQTLGQGPEFLTYFQNEAQLEKSRLLSDRFSAERPKGSFSTLEIQRTEQGDSAMYLCASSYPGGGGADTQYFGPGTRLTVL.

Written as DNA, the CDR3 is TGTGCCAGTAGTATTCAGTTTTCGATGAATAGCAATCAGCCCCAGCATTTT. Encoded protein: CASSIQFSMNSNQPQHF. This chain uses TRBV19 with TRBJ1-5; D unclear. The germline CDR1 and CDR2 sequences are LNHDA and SQIVND (reference sequence). CDR3 length: 17 amino acids. Trimming took 3 bases from V and 0 from J, leaving 15 bases between them.